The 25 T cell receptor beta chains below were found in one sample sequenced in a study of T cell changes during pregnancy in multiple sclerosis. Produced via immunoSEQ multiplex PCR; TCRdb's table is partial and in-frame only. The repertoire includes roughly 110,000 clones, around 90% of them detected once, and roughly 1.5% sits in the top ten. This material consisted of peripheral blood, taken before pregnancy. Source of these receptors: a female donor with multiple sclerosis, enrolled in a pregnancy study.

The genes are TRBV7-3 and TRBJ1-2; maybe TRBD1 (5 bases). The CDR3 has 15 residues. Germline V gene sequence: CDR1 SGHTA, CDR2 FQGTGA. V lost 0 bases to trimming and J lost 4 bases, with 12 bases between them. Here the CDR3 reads CASSLTGGIGYGYTF. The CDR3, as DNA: TGTGCCAGCAGCTTAACGGGGGGGATCGGCTATGGCTACACCTTC.

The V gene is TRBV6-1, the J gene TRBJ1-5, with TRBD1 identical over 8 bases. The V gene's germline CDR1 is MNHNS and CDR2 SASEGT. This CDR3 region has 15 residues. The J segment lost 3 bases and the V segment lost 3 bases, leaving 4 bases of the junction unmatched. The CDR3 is CASSDLTGANQPQHF. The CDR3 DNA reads TGTGCCAGCAGTGATTTGACAGGGGCCAATCAGCCCCAGCATTTT.

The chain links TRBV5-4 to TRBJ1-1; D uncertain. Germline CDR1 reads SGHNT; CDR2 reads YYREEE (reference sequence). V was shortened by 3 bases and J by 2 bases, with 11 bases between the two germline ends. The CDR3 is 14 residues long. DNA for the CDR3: TGTGCCAGCAGCTCTAGCTTCTCCAACACTGAAGCTTTCTTT. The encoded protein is CASSSSFSNTEAFF.

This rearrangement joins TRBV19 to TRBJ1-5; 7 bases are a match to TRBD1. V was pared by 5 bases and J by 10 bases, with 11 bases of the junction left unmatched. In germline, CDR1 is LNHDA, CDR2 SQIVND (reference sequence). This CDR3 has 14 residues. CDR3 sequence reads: CASSLRQGSSPQHF. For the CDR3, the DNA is TGTGCCAGTAGTCTCCGACAGGGCTCTAGCCCCCAGCATTTT.

In nucleotides, the CDR3 is TGTGCCAGCAGCTTACAGGGGCAGTCCAACACTGAAGCTTTCTTT. This gives the protein CASSLQGQSNTEAFF. The chain employs TRBV7-9 and TRBJ1-1; a weak D match, TRBD1 (6 bases). The germline CDR1 and CDR2 sequences are SEHNR and FQNEAQ (reference sequence). V lost 2 bases to trimming and J lost 2 bases, with 12 bases between them. CDR3 length: 15 amino acids. Full variable domain (remainder filled in from reference TRBV7-9 and TRBJ1-1): DTGVSQNPRHKITKRGQNVTFRCDPISEHNRLYWYRQTLGQGPEFLTYFQNEAQLEKSRLLSDRFSAERPKGSFSTLEIQRTEQGDSAMYLCASSLQGQSNTEAFFGQGTRLTVV.

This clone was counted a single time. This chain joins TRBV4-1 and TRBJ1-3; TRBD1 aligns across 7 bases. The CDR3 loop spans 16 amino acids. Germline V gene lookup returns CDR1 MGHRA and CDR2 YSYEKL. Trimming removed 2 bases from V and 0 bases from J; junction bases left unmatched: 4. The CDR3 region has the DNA TGCGCCAGCAGCCAACATACAGGGGACTCTGGAAACACCATATATTTT. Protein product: CASSQHTGDSGNTIYF.

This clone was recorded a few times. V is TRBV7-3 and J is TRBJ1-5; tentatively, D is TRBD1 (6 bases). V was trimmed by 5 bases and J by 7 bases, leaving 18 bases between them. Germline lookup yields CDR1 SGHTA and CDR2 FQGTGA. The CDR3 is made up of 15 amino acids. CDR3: CASSLDGSGVQPQHF. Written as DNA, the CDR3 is TGTGCCAGCAGCCTCGACGGATCAGGGGTGCAGCCCCAGCATTTT. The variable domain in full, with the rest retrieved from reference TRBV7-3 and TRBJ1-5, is GAGVSQTPSNKVTEKGKYVELRCDPISGHTALYWYRQSLGQGPEFLIYFQGTGAADDSGLPNDRFFAVRPEGSVSTLKIQRTERGDSAVYLCASSLDGSGVQPQHFGDGTRLSIL.

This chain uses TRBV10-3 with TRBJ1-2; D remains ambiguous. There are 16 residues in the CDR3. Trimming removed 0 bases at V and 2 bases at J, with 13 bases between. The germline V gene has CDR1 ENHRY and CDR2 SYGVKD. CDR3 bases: TGTGCCATCAGTGAGTCAAGGAGTCAGACCAACTATGGCTACACCTTC. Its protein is CAISESRSQTNYGYTF.

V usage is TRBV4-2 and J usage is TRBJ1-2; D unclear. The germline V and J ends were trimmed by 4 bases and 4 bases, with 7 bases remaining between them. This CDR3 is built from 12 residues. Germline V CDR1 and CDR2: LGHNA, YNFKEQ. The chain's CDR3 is CASSLGGYGYTF. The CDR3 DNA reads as TGTGCCAGCAGCCTGGGAGGCTATGGCTACACCTTC.

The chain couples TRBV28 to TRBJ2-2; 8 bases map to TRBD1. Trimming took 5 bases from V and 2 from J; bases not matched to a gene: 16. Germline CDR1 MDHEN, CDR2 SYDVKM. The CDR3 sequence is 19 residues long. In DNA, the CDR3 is TGTGCCAGCAGTCATAACTATGAGAGGACAGGGCAAAACACCGGGGAGCTGTTTTTT. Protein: CASSHNYERTGQNTGELFF.

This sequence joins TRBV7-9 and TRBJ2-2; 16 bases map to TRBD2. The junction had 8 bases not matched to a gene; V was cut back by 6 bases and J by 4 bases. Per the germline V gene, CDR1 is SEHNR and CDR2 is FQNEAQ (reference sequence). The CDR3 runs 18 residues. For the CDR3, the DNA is TGTGCCAGCAGGTCGGGACTAGCGGGGGGGCCTTCCACCGGGGAGCTGTTTTTT. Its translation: CASRSGLAGGPSTGELFF.

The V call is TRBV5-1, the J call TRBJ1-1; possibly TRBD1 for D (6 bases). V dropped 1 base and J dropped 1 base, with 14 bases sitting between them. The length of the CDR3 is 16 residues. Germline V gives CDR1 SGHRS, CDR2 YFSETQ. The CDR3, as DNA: TGCGCCAGCAGCTTGTCTAGGGGGGGGCGGAACACTGAAGCTTTCTTT. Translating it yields CASSLSRGGRNTEAFF.

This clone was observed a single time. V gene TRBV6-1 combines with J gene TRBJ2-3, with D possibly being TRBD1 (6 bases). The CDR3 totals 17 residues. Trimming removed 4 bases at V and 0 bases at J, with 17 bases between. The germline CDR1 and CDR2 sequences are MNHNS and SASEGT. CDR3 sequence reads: CASSVPRQVRSTDTQYF. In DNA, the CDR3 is TGTGCCAGCAGTGTCCCTAGACAGGTCAGGAGCACAGATACGCAGTATTTT.

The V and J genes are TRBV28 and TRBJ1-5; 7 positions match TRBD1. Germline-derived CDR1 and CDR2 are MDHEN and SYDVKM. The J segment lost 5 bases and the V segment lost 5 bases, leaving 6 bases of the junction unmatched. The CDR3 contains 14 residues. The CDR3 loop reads CASSPGTDYQPQHF. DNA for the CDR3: TGTGCCAGCAGTCCGGGGACAGACTATCAGCCCCAGCATTTT.

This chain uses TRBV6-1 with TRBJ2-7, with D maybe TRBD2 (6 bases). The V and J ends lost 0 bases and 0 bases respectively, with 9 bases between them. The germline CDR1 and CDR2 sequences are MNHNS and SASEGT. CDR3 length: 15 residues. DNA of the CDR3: TGTGCCAGCAGTGAAGCTAGCGGCCACTCCTACGAGCAGTACTTC. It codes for CASSEASGHSYEQYF.

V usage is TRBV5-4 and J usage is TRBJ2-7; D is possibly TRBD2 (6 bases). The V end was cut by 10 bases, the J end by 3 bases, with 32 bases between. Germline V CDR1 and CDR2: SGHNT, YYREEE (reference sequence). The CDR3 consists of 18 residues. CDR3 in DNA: TGTGCCGGGGCTTCTCGGGCAGGGTCGATGGGGGGTATCTACGAGCAGTACTTC. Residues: CAGASRAGSMGGIYEQYF.

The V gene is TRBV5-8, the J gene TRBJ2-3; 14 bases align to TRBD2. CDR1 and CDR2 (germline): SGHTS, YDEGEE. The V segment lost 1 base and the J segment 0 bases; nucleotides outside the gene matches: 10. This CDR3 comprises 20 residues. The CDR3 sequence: CASSLIGTSGSLGSTDTQYF. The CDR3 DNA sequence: TGTGCCAGCAGCTTGATTGGGACTAGCGGGAGTTTGGGGAGCACAGATACGCAGTATTTT.

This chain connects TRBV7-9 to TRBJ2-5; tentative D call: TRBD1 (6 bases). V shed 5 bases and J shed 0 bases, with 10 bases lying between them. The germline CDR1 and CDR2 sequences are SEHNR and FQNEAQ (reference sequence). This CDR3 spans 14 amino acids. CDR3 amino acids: CASSNGQYQETQYF. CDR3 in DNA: TGTGCCAGCAGCAACGGACAGTACCAAGAGACCCAGTACTTC.

This CDR3 is CASNSVVTTQVTEAFF. The CDR3 DNA reads as TGTGCCAGCAATTCAGTAGTGACAACGCAAGTCACTGAAGCTTTCTTT. The chain joins TRBV28 to TRBJ1-1, with D unresolved. With 7 bases removed from V and 4 bases from J, the gap between germline ends came to 22 bases. The CDR3 spans 16 residues. Germline CDR1 is MDHEN and CDR2 is SYDVKM.

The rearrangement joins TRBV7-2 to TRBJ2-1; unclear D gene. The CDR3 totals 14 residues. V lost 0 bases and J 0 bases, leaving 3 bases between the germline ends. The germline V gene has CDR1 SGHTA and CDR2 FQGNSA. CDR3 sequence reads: CASSLALSYNEQFF. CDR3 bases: TGTGCCAGCAGCTTAGCACTCTCCTACAATGAGCAGTTCTTC.

In nucleotides, the CDR3 is TGTGCCAGCAGTGAGGGGGGGAGCTCCTACGAGCAGTACTTC. Translation: CASSEGGSSYEQYF. The V call is TRBV6-1, the J call TRBJ2-7; TRBD2 matches 7 bases. Germline V gene sequence: CDR1 MNHNS, CDR2 SASEGT. The CDR3 extends over 14 amino acids. The V and J ends lost 3 bases and 0 bases, in that order; junction bases with no gene match: 2.

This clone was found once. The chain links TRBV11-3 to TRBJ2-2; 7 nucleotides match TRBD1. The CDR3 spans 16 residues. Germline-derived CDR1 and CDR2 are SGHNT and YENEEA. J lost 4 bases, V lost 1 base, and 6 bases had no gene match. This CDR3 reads CASSLGQGVSTGELFF. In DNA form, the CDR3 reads TGTGCCAGCAGCTTAGGACAGGGTGTTTCCACCGGGGAGCTGTTTTTT. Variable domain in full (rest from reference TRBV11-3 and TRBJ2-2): EAGVVQSPRYKIIEKKQPVAFWCNPISGHNTLYWYLQNLGQGPELLIRYENEEAVDDSQLPKDRFSAERLKGVDSTLKIQPAELGDSAVYLCASSLGQGVSTGELFFGEGSRLTVL.

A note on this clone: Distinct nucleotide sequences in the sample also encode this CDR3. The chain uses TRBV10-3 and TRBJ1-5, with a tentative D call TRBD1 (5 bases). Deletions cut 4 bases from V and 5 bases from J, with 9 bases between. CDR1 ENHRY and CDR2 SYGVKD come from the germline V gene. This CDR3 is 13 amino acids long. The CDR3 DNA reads TGTGCCATCAGTGGGGGCCGGGATCAGCCCCAGCATTTT. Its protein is CAISGGRDQPQHF.

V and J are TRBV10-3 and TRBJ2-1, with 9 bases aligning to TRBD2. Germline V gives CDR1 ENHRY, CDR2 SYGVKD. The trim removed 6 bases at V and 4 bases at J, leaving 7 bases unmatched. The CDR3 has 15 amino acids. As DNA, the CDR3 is TGTGCCATCAGAAGAAGCGGGGGGTTATACAATGAGCAGTTCTTC. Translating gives CAIRRSGGLYNEQFF.

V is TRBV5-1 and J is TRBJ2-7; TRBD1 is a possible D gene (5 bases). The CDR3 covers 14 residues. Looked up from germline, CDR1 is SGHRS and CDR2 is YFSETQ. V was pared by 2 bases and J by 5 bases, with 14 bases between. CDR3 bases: TGCGCCAGCAGCTTTGGGGCTTCCGTGAACGAGCAGTACTTC. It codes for CASSFGASVNEQYF.